This T cell receptor (beta chain) derives from a study of OX40 agonist ivuxolimab in advanced cancers. With respect to the entire study: Ivuxolimab was an agonistic, fully human IgG2 monoclonal antibody directed against OX40 (CD134), a costimulatory receptor. The paper describes the monotherapy dose-escalation part (N ≈ 52 patients) of the phase I trial of ivuxolimab. Peripheral TCRbeta sequencing aimed to test whether ivuxolimab altered TCR sequence diversity and caused clonal T-cell expansion. In the dose-escalation cohort, roughly 80% of patients were male, and the mean age was approximately 60 years, with a range of about 23 to 80. Patients were allowed to have had prior anti-PD-1, anti-PD-L1 or anti-CTLA-4 therapy, and 30% to 40% of the dose-escalation patients had been treated with checkpoint inhibitors. Partial responses occurred in three dose-escalation patients, of whom one had hepatocellular carcinoma and two had cutaneous melanoma. Of the roughly 50 dose-escalation patients, hepatocellular carcinoma was present in approximately 20, melanoma in approximately 15, renal cell carcinoma in 9 and head and neck cancer in 9. Intravenous ivuxolimab was administered to patients every 2 weeks at six dose levels: 0.01, 0.1, 0.3, 1.5, 3 and 10 mg/kg. Summary of the overall study and its limitations: After ivuxolimab, expanded clones were on average more numerous among CD8+ T cells than among CD4+ T cells. Low levels of normalized T-cell clonal expansion were also seen in some patients who did not respond. At doses of 0.1 to 3.0 mg/kg, clonal expansion of both CD4+ and CD8+ blood T cells was observed from baseline to week 6. The antigen specificity of the clonally expanded peripheral T cells was not determined. In the 0.1-3.0 mg/kg groups, partial responders had among the lowest normalized peripheral clonal expansion, particularly in CD8+ T cells.

Including the terminal cysteine and phenylalanine, the CDR3 comprises 16 residues. The read is trimmed to its CDR3 DNA, 48 bases read in frame from base 1. The trim is 5 bases for V and 3 bases for J, with a gap of 14 bases between the germline ends. The germline V gene sets CDR1 to SGHNT and CDR2 to YENEEA. The trial excluded patients who had a history of autoimmune disease or who were on systemic immunosuppression. Peripheral blood for TCR sequencing was drawn from every dose cohort at baseline, at cycle 4 day 1 and at cycle 7 day 1. Samples were obtained from an open-label, multicenter, first-in-human phase I dose-escalation trial of ivuxolimab. Adults with locally advanced or metastatic head and neck squamous cell, hepatocellular, melanoma or renal cell carcinoma were enrolled in the trial. CD4+ and CD8+ T cells were sorted separately from peripheral blood before TCR sequencing. For sequencing of the TCRbeta CDR3 region, genomic DNA was extracted from the sorted cells. The immunoSEQ Assay was used to sequence the TCRbeta CDR3 regions. Imported from immuneACCESS, the table was reduced by TCRdb to in-frame sequences with V and J called. These copies leave out some clones; in studies compared against another copy, an unresolved V gene accounts for under half, and the cause of the remainder is not known. The table for this sample lists some 85,000 clones; around nine tenths of them were counted only once. The top ten constitute more than 0.6% of the sample.

Regarding this clone: Its antigen is unknown. There are no base qualities to consult, and no much larger clone falls within one base.

This clonotype originated in an adult with an advanced solid tumor such as melanoma, head and neck, liver or kidney cancer. The sequences come from CD4+ or CD8+ T cells sorted from blood, collected in a trial of the OX40 agonist ivuxolimab. The sequence is built from TRBV11-3 and TRBJ1-6, with TRBD1 perhaps the D gene, on 5 matching bases. The CDR3 sequence is CASSGAGVLYNSPLHF. The nucleotide sequence reads as follows: TGTGCCAGCAGCGGGGCCGGAGTCCTCTATAATTCACCCCTCCACTTT.